These T cell receptor beta chains were read from a single sample in a study of cytomegalovirus exposure and HLA in healthy donors. Using immunoSEQ multiplex PCR, the repertoire was profiled, and TCRdb retains in-frame clones only, with some absent. The table shows fewer than 130,000 clones, with 76% occurring only once. The sample taken for sequencing was PBMCs. These receptors originate from a man under 40 in good health and CMV-seropositive. Both conserved end residues are part of each CDR3. D genes are given only for firm matches. The size entry is marked missing in some rows and otherwise reads once, few, many or a size class.

J,V,size,D,DNA,CDR3
TRBJ2-2,TRBV4-1,-,-,TGCGCCAGCAGCCAAGACGTACTCGGGGAGCTGTTTTTT,CASSQDVLGELFF
TRBJ1-6,TRBV2,-,-,TGTGCCAGCAGTGAGGGGGGTTATAATTCACCCCTCCACTTT,CASSEGGYNSPLHF
TRBJ1-2,TRBV28,-,TRBD1,TGTGCCAGCAGCCGCACGGGACAGGGGTATGGCTACACCTTC,CASSRTGQGYGYTF
TRBJ1-4,TRBV30,-,TRBD1,TGTGCCTGGAGTTCAGGGGGCGAAAAACTGTTTTTT,CAWSSGGEKLFF
TRBJ1-2,TRBV7-8,-,-,TGTGCCAGCAGCTTACATAAGCATGGCTACACCTTC,CASSLHKHGYTF
TRBJ2-5,TRBV5-1,-,TRBD1,TGCGCCAGCAGCTTGGACGGGACAGGGGGCGGGAGAGAGACCCAGTACTTC,CASSLDGTGGGRETQYF
TRBJ1-2,TRBV21-1,-,-,TGTGCCAGCAGCACATCGACAGGGGTGGGCTACACCTTC,CASSTSTGVGYTF
TRBJ1-5,TRBV7-9,-,-,TGTGCCAGCAGCTCCGGCAGGGGAGACCAGCCCCAGCATTTT,CASSSGRGDQPQHF
TRBJ1-6,TRBV6-5,-,TRBD1,TGTGCCAGCAGTTACCTGGACAGGGGGAATTCACCCCTCCACTTT,CASSYLDRGNSPLHF
TRBJ1-6,TRBV18,few,TRBD1,TGTGCCAGCTCACTGACAGGGTTTTCACCCCTCCACTTT,CASSLTGFSPLHF
TRBJ1-1,TRBV27,-,-,TGTGCCAGCAGTTTACTCCCGGGGGGCGTAACTGAAGCTTTCTTT,CASSLLPGGVTEAFF
TRBJ1-5,TRBV7-2,-,-,TGTGCCAGCTCCCTCTGGAGGGATCAGCCCCAGCATTTT,CASSLWRDQPQHF
TRBJ2-6,TRBV27,-,TRBD1,TGTGCCAGCAGTCAGCGGACAGGGATCACCGATGTCGCCAACGTCCTGACTTTC,CASSQRTGITDVANVLTF
TRBJ2-1,TRBV7-2,-,TRBD2,TGTGCCAGCAGGTCCTCTGCGGGGGGCGGGAATGAGCAGTTCTTC,CASRSSAGGGNEQFF
TRBJ1-2,TRBV11-2,-,TRBD1,TGTGCCAGCAGCGCGCTAGACGGACAGGGGGCCAACTATGGCTACACCTTC,CASSALDGQGANYGYTF
TRBJ1-6,TRBV6-5,-,TRBD1,TGTGCCAGCAGTTACCTTCTACAGGGGGATTCACCCCTCCACTTT,CASSYLLQGDSPLHF
TRBJ2-7,TRBV27,once,-,TGTGCCAGCAGTTTGAACAGTTTAACCTACGAGCAGTACTTC,CASSLNSLTYEQYF
TRBJ2-1,TRBV9,-,TRBD2,TGTGCCAGCAGCGTCTCCGGGACTAGCGGCTCCTACAATGAGCAGTTCTTC,CASSVSGTSGSYNEQFF
TRBJ2-7,TRBV7-2,once,TRBD1,TGTGCCAGCAGCTCCGGACAGGGGGCCCCCTACGAGCAGTACTTC,CASSSGQGAPYEQYF
TRBJ1-3,TRBV28,-,-,TGTGCCCCAGCGAGGAAGAGCTCTGGAAACACCATATATTTT,CAPARKSSGNTIYF
TRBJ2-3,TRBV28,-,TRBD2,TGTGCCAGCAGTATGGTGCGGGGGGGACCCACAGATACGCAGTATTTT,CASSMVRGGPTDTQYF
TRBJ2-5,TRBV28,-,-,TGTGCCAGCAGTTTCGATCTCGAGGAGACCCAGTACTTC,CASSFDLEETQYF
TRBJ1-1,TRBV6-5,-,-,TGTGCCAGCAGTTACTCCCAGGGGACTGAAGCTTTCTTT,CASSYSQGTEAFF
TRBJ2-3,TRBV11-1,-,TRBD2,TGTGCCAGCAGCTTAGAACTAGCGGGGAAAGATACGCAGTATTTT,CASSLELAGKDTQYF
TRBJ1-5,TRBV27,-,TRBD1,TGTGCCAGCAGCCTCCGGGACAGCAGCAATCAGCCCCAGCATTTT,CASSLRDSSNQPQHF
TRBJ1-2,TRBV9,-,-,TGTGCCAGCAGCGTAGGAGGGGAGGCCTCGAACTATGGCTACACCTTC,CASSVGGEASNYGYTF
TRBJ1-1,TRBV6-6,-,-,TGTGCCAGCAACCCCGGACAGGAAGCTTTCTTT,CASNPGQEAFF
TRBJ1-4,TRBV7-2,-,-,TGTGCCAGCAGCCTACGACCCCGGGAAGGAAGCGAAAAACTGTTTTTT,CASSLRPREGSEKLFF
TRBJ2-7,TRBV19,-,-,TGTGCCAGCGCCCTGGGCCCCTACTACGAGCAGTACTTC,CASALGPYYEQYF
TRBJ1-5,TRBV6-4,-,TRBD1,TGTGCCAGCAGTGAGACAGGGAATCAGCCCCAGCATTTT,CASSETGNQPQHF
TRBJ2-7,TRBV4-1,-,-,TGCGCCAGCAGCCGATCAGGGAGCGGCGGGGCCACCCCCTACGAGCAGTACTTC,CASSRSGSGGATPYEQYF
TRBJ1-6,TRBV11-2,few,-,TGTGCCAGCAGCCCTCCCCGGAAACTCGGGAATTCACCCCTCCACTTT,CASSPPRKLGNSPLHF
TRBJ1-2,TRBV4-1,few,-,TGCGCCAGCAGCCGAGGAGCCGACTATGGCTACACCTTC,CASSRGADYGYTF
TRBJ1-1,TRBV6-1,-,-,TGTGCCAGCAGTTTTGAGAAAGACACTGAAGCTTTCTTT,CASSFEKDTEAFF
TRBJ2-2,TRBV13,-,-,TGTGCCAGCAGCACCTCCGGGGTGGCCGGGGAGCTGTTTTTT,CASSTSGVAGELFF
TRBJ1-1,TRBV6-1,-,TRBD1,TGTGCCAGTAGGACAGGGAGCACTGAAGCTTTCTTT,CASRTGSTEAFF
TRBJ2-7,TRBV6-6,-,TRBD1,TGTGCCAGCAACCCCGCGACGGGACAGGGGACCTACGAGCAGTACTTC,CASNPATGQGTYEQYF
TRBJ2-1,TRBV5-1,-,-,TGCGCCAGCAGCTTAGGGCAGGGGGGTCGTAATGAGCAGTTCTTC,CASSLGQGGRNEQFF
TRBJ2-7,TRBV28,-,TRBD2,TGTGCCAGCAGTTTACTGCCTAGCGGAACCTACGAGCAGTACTTC,CASSLLPSGTYEQYF
TRBJ1-5,TRBV28,-,-,TGTGCCAGCAGTTTAAGTTTTGGACAGTATAGCAATCAGCCCCAGCATTTT,CASSLSFGQYSNQPQHF
TRBJ1-2,TRBV5-5,few,-,TGTGCCGCAGGTGGAGGATCTAACTATGGCTACACCTTC,CAAGGGSNYGYTF
TRBJ2-3,TRBV6-1,-,TRBD2,TGTGCCAGCAGTGGGATTTTAGCGGGGGGGCCTAAAGATACGCAGTATTTT,CASSGILAGGPKDTQYF
TRBJ2-7,TRBV7-2,-,-,TGTGCCAGCAGCTTAGGCCAGTCCAGCTCCTACGAGCAGTACTTC,CASSLGQSSSYEQYF
TRBJ1-4,TRBV27,-,TRBD1,TGTGCCAGCAGGCCAGGGGGCGTTGAAAAACTGTTTTTT,CASRPGGVEKLFF
TRBJ1-1,TRBV5-4,-,-,TGTGCCAGCAGCCCTTATACAGGAACGAACACTGAAGCTTTCTTT,CASSPYTGTNTEAFF
TRBJ2-3,TRBV7-7,-,TRBD2,TGTGCTAGCAGCTTATCGAGGACTAGCAGCACAGATACGCAGTATTTT,CASSLSRTSSTDTQYF
TRBJ1-6,TRBV7-6,-,-,TGTGCCAGCAGCTTAAGGAGTCCCTATAATTCACCCCTCCACTTT,CASSLRSPYNSPLHF
TRBJ2-5,TRBV18,-,-,TGTGCCAGCTCACCGGCAGGGTCGGAGACCCAGTACTTC,CASSPAGSETQYF